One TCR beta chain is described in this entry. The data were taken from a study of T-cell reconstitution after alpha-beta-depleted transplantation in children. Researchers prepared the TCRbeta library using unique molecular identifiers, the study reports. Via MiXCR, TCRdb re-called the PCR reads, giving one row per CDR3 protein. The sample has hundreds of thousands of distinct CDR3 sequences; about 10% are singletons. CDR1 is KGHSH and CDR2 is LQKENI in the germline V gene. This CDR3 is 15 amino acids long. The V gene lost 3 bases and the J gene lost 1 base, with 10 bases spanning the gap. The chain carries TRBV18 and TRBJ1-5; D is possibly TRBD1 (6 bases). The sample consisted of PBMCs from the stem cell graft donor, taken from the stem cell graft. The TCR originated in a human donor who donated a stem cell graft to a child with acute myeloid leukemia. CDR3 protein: CASSPAGQSNQPQHF. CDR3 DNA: TGTGCCAGCTCACCCGCTGGACAGAGCAATCAGCCCCAGCATTTT.